This TCR beta chain was found in a study of read filtering for tumor transcriptome and immune sequencing. Molecular barcoded adaptors covering alpha/delta and beta/gamma chains were used on 400 ng RNA. TCRdb itself ran the reads through MiXCR, one entry per CDR3 protein. The sample has roughly 56,000 distinct CDR3 sequences, under 20% seen once. At the time of active disease, bone marrow was collected from every patient. This clonotype has a count of ten or more. CDR3 length: 14 amino acids. Germline V CDR1 and CDR2: MDHEN, SYDVKM. V was shortened by 2 bases and J by 2 bases, with 10 bases between the two germline ends.

The sequence came from a donor aged 40 or over with multiple myeloma. The sequencing input was a population of CD138-negative cells sorted from bone marrow. The chain joins TRBV28 to TRBJ2-7; a possible D gene is TRBD2 (5 bases). Written as DNA, the CDR3 is TGTGCCAGCAGTTTACTAGGAGCGGCCTACGAGCAGTACTTC. Protein sequence: CASSLLGAAYEQYF.